The T cell receptor (beta chain) described here comes from a study of cytomegalovirus exposure and HLA in healthy donors. Study overall: The 120 validation repertoires, a later analysis reported, used the same platform as the roughly 700 repertoires from the first cohort. Whole-study findings and limits: In vitro testing confirmed three CMV-associated chains as specific for CMV antigens. The study put 150 to 200 TCR beta chains on its list as cytomegalovirus-associated.

There are a few counts of this clone. Its specificity is unknown. The assay was immunoSEQ multiplex PCR, and TCRdb's table has in-frame clones only and misses some. The sample shows some 140,000 clones, roughly 79% of them seen only once. CDR3 size: 15 residues. The trim removed 6 bases at V and 3 bases at J, leaving 10 bases unmatched. Germline values: CDR1 SGHNT, CDR2 YYREEE (reference sequence). This chain links TRBV5-4 with TRBJ1-2; 8 nucleotides match TRBD1. This receptor was identified in a man aged 25 to 40 in good health and CMV-seropositive. What was sequenced was PBMCs. CDR3 bases: TGTGCCAGCAAGATGGGACAGGACAGGGACTATGGCTACACCTTC. Its protein is CASKMGQDRDYGYTF.